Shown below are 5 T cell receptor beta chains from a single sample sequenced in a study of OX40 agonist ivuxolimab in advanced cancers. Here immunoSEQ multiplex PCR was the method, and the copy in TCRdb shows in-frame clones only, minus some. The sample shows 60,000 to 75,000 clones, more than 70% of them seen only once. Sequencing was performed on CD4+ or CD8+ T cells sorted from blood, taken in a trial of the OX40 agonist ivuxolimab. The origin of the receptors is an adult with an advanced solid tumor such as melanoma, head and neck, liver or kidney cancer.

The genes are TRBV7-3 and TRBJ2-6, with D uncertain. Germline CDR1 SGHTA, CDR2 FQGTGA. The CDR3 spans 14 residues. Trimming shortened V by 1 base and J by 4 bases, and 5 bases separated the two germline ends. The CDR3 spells CASSLSAGANVLTF. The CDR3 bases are TGTGCCAGCAGCTTAAGTGCCGGGGCCAACGTCCTGACTTTC. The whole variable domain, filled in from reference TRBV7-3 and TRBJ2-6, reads GAGVSQTPSNKVTEKGKYVELRCDPISGHTALYWYRQSLGQGPEFLIYFQGTGAADDSGLPNDRFFAVRPEGSVSTLKIQRTERGDSAVYLCASSLSAGANVLTFGAGSRLTVL.

The CDR3 coding sequence is TGCGCCAGCAGCTTGGGCGGTGAAGCTTTCTTT. Translation gives CASSLGGEAFF. This sequence joins TRBV5-1 and TRBJ1-1; D gene uncertain. From germline, CDR1 is SGHRS and CDR2 YFSETQ. V lost 0 bases and J 7 bases, leaving 4 bases between the germline ends. This CDR3 contains 11 residues.

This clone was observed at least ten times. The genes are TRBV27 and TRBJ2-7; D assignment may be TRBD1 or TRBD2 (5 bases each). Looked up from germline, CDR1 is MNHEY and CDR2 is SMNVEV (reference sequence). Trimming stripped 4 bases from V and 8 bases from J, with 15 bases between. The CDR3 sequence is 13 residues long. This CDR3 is CASSYVNRGQQYF. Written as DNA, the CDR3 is TGTGCCAGCAGTTACGTCAACCGGGGACAGCAGTACTTC.

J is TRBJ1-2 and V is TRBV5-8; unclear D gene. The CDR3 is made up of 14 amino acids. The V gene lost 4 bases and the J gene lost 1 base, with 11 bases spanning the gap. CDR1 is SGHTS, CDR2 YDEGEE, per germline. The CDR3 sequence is CASSVDTINYGYTF. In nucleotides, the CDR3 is TGTGCCAGCAGCGTAGACACCATTAACTATGGCTACACCTTC.

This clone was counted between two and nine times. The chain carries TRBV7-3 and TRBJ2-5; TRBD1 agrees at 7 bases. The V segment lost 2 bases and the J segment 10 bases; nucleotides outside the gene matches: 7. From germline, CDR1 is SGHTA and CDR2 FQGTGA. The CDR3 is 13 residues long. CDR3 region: CASSLSDRDSQYF. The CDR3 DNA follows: TGTGCCAGCAGCTTATCCGACAGGGATAGCCAGTACTTC.